This passage covers 16 T cell receptor beta chains from one sample sequenced in a study of T cells expressing NK-cell markers. TCRdb reprocessed the 5' RACE reads, with one entry per CDR3 protein and no DNA. The listing records about 540,000 distinct CDR3 sequences. Sequencing was performed on blood T cells: a sorted CD56 or NKG2C T cell subset, CD4+ or CD8+ T cells, or bulk PBMC T cells (not recorded which). Receptors originate from a man younger than 30 in good health.

The chain couples TRBV29-1 to TRBJ1-1; checking the TCRdb D call of TRBD1 is not possible without DNA. The CDR3 spans 14 residues. Germline lookup yields CDR1 SQVTM and CDR2 ANQGSEA. CDR3 amino acids: CSVEGGGKRTEAFF.

The J gene is TRBJ2-5, the V gene TRBV27; TCRdb returns TRBD1, unconfirmable since there is no DNA. Germline-derived CDR1 and CDR2 are MNHEY and SMNVEV (reference sequence). There are 13 residues in the CDR3. The CDR3 sequence is CASSPRRGETQYF.

V and J are TRBV9 and TRBJ2-1; TCRdb's D call, TRBD2, is unchecked because there is no DNA. The CDR3 spans 14 residues. Germline V gene sequence: CDR1 SGDLS, CDR2 YYNGEE. This CDR3 is CASSDPGLANEQFF.

V is TRBV12-3 or TRBV12-4 and J is TRBJ2-7; TCRdb selects TRBD1, and the lack of DNA leaves this call unchecked. The CDR3 is 15 amino acids. CDR3 loop: CASSLWTETIYEQYF.

The chain links TRBV6-1 to TRBJ2-1; TCRdb designates TRBD2, a call that cannot be tested without DNA. Germline CDR1 reads MNHNS; CDR2 reads SASEGT. The CDR3 spans 16 residues. CDR3 loop: CASLGGGVAGTIEQFF.

The chain joins TRBV12-3 or TRBV12-4 to TRBJ2-4. CDR3 length: 14 residues. The CDR3 protein is CASSPGRRGNIQYF.

The chain employs TRBV10-3 and TRBJ2-5; as DNA is missing, the TRBD1 call by TCRdb cannot be tested. The CDR3 is made up of 15 amino acids. The germline V gene has CDR1 ENHRY and CDR2 SYGVKD. Here the CDR3 reads CAISEGAVVQETQYF.

The chain joins TRBV12-3 or TRBV12-4 to TRBJ2-3; TCRdb calls TRBD2, which cannot be checked without DNA. The CDR3 runs 16 residues. The CDR3 reads CASSPLAEPSTDTQYF.

V is TRBV21-1 and J is TRBJ2-7; as DNA is missing, the TRBD2 call by TCRdb cannot be tested. TRBV21-1 is a listed pseudogene. The CDR3 has 15 amino acids. CDR3 region: CARNKNSGRAHEQYF.

V is TRBV5-1 and J is TRBJ2-1; checking the TCRdb D call of TRBD2 is not possible without DNA. CDR3 length equals 19 residues. Germline values: CDR1 SGHRS, CDR2 YFSETQ. The CDR3 sequence: CASSTLPSGGTSGRNEQFF.

The V call is TRBV10-3, the J call TRBJ2-1; TCRdb reports TRBD2, a call that lacks DNA to check it against. Germline CDR1 ENHRY, CDR2 SYGVKD. The CDR3 loop spans 16 amino acids. CDR3 region: CAIRNHLGRGGHEQFF.

This chain uses TRBV12-3 or TRBV12-4 with TRBJ2-1; lacking DNA, the TRBD2 call made by TCRdb goes unchecked. The length of the CDR3 is 14 residues. The chain's CDR3 is CASSLGGSGGEQFF.

The chain is built from TRBV9 and TRBJ2-3; without DNA, the TCRdb call of TRBD2 cannot be checked. This CDR3 is 15 amino acids long. CDR1 is SGDLS and CDR2 is YYNGEE in the germline V gene. The CDR3 protein is CASSVRDIPGDTQYF.

The gene calls are TRBV28 and TRBJ2-1; the D call of TRBD1 rests on TCRdb alone, since no DNA is present to check it. The CDR3 has 14 residues. Germline CDR1 and CDR2: MDHEN and SYDVKM. The CDR3 loop reads CASRPLLYNNEQFF.

The V and J genes are TRBV5-6 and TRBJ2-2; TCRdb lists TRBD1, though no DNA is available to test this call. In germline, CDR1 is SGHDT, CDR2 YYEEEE. The CDR3 runs to 15 residues. CDR3 amino acids: CASSPTGMNTGELFF.

The V call is TRBV6-6, the J call TRBJ2-5. Germline assignment: CDR1 MNHNY and CDR2 SVGAGI (reference sequence). The CDR3 totals 12 residues. This chain's CDR3 is CASSDSTETQYF.